These 29 T cell receptor beta chains originate from one sample sequenced in a study of regulatory T cells in long-lasting Graves disease. Libraries of TCR beta came from iRepertoire HTBI primers plus Arm-PCR of CDR3 regions. TCRdb analysed the multiplex PCR reads with MiXCR anew, one entry per CDR3 protein. Of over 450,000 distinct CDR3 sequences in the sample, roughly a fifth were seen once. Time point indicated: persistent/refractory GD, antithyroid drugs over 5 years with positive TRAb. After RNA was extracted from PBMCs, the TCR library was made from it. This specimen consisted of peripheral blood mononuclear cells (PBMCs), obtained when the disease was refractory, from a patient treated with antithyroid drugs. These TCRs come from a female donor with Graves disease.

At least ten counts were recorded for this clonotype. The chain uses TRBV9 and TRBJ2-5; 8 nucleotides align to TRBD2. This CDR3 region has 14 residues. Germline assignment: CDR1 SGDLS and CDR2 YYNGEE. J lost 4 bases, V lost 3 bases, and 5 bases had no gene match. The CDR3 DNA follows: TGTGCCAGCAGCGCGGGAGGGCCGACAGAGACCCAGTACTTC. Translated: CASSAGGPTETQYF. Complete variable domain (other parts from reference TRBV9 and TRBJ2-5): DSGVTQTPKHLITATGQRVTLRCSPRSGDLSVYWYQQSLDQGLQFLIQYYNGEERAKGNILERFSAQQFPDLHSELNLSSLELGDSALYFCASSAGGPTETQYFGPGTRLLVL.

The rearrangement uses TRBV29-1 and TRBJ2-5; 11 bases map to TRBD2. The CDR3 is 16 amino acids. The junction had 16 bases not matched to a gene; V was cut back by 6 bases and J by 7 bases. Germline CDR1 SQVTM, CDR2 ANQGSEA. The CDR3 is CSVLNSGTSGTGTQYF. The CDR3 nucleotides are TGCAGCGTCCTCAACTCCGGGACTAGCGGAACCGGGACCCAGTACTTC. The variable domain in full, completed from reference TRBV29-1 and TRBJ2-5, reads SAVISQKPSRDICQRGTSLTIQCQVDSQVTMMFWYRQQPGQSLTLIATANQGSEATYESGFVIDKFPISRPNLTFSTLTVSNMSPEDSSIYLCSVLNSGTSGTGTQYFGPGTRLLVL.

This chain joins TRBV5-1 and TRBJ1-1, with 8 bases that match TRBD1. V was pared by 3 bases and J by 0 bases, with 7 bases of the junction left unmatched. In germline, CDR1 is SGHRS, CDR2 YFSETQ. CDR3 length: 16 amino acids. CDR3 in amino acids: CASSSDDRGLNTEAFF. DNA of the CDR3: TGCGCCAGCAGCTCGGACGACAGGGGCTTGAACACTGAAGCTTTCTTT.

This clonotype was detected ten times or more. The chain joins TRBV11-3 to TRBJ2-5; D unresolved. CDR1 and CDR2 (germline): SGHNT, YENEEA. V was cut by 4 bases and J by 5 bases, with 14 bases left in between. This CDR3 has 14 residues. The CDR3 bases are TGTGCCAGCAGCTCTGCCGCGAGACGGGAGACCCAGTACTTC. Translated, it gives CASSSAARRETQYF.

With respect to this clonotype: A much larger clone differs by one base, so this may be a read error. The chain is built from TRBV6-1 and TRBJ2-6, with D hard to call. The CDR3 is 13 residues long. The V gene's germline CDR1 is MNHNS and CDR2 SASEGT. Trimming cost V 4 bases and J 4 bases, with 5 bases left between them. CDR3 loop: CASSVGGANVLTF. In DNA, the CDR3 is TGTGCCAGCAGTGTAGGGGGGGCCAACGTCCTGACTTTC.

A few counts support this clonotype. The chain employs TRBV9 and TRBJ2-7; the match to TRBD1 covers 9 bases. Germline V gene data show CDR1 as SGDLS and CDR2 as YYNGEE. The V gene end was trimmed by 4 bases and the J gene end by 5 bases; junction bases not matched to a gene: 10. The CDR3 is made up of 15 amino acids. The CDR3 DNA reads as TGTGCCAGCAGCCCTCATAGGCGGACAGGGGACGAGCAGTACTTC. It encodes CASSPHRRTGDEQYF.

This clonotype was seen ten or more times. The rearrangement uses TRBV19 and TRBJ1-1; possible D gene TRBD1, 6 bases. The germline V gene encodes CDR1 LNHDA and CDR2 SQIVND (reference sequence). V was shortened by 6 bases and J by 4 bases, with 21 bases between the two germline ends. The CDR3 is 16 amino acids. The CDR3 DNA reads as TGTGCCAGTAGGCTCATCTCGACAGGTCTGGGCACTGAAGCTTTCTTT. Translating gives CASRLISTGLGTEAFF. Based on the CDR3 plus reference TRBV19 and TRBJ1-1, the full variable domain is DGGITQSPKYLFRKEGQNVTLSCEQNLNHDAMYWYRQDPGQGLRLIYYSQIVNDFQKGDIAEGYSVSREKKESFPLTVTSAQKNPTAFYLCASRLISTGLGTEAFFGQGTRLTVV.

V is TRBV20-1 and J is TRBJ2-2; D could derive from TRBD1 or TRBD2 (5 bases each). From germline, CDR1 is DFQATT and CDR2 SNEGSKA (reference sequence). The CDR3 covers 15 residues. The CDR3 reads CSAPGTTANTGELFF. The CDR3 nucleotides read TGCAGCGCCCCCGGGACGACAGCTAACACCGGGGAGCTGTTTTTT.

This clonotype has more than one count but fewer than ten. This could be a read error, since a much larger clone is one nucleotide away. CDR3 in DNA: TGTGCCAGCAGCGTGGGCGACAATCAGCCCCGGCATTTT. Translation: CASSVGDNQPRHF. The gene calls are TRBV11-2 and TRBJ1-5; D is uncertain. The CDR3 sequence is 13 residues long. In germline, CDR1 is SGHAT, CDR2 FQNNGV. The complete variable domain, with remaining parts taken from reference TRBV11-2 and TRBJ1-5, reads EAGVAQSPRYKIIEKRQSVAFWCNPISGHATLYWYQQILGQGPKLLIQFQNNGVVDDSQLPKDRFSAERLKGVDSTLKIQPAKLEDSAVYLCASSVGDNQPRHFGDGTRLSIL.

A few counts support this clonotype. The chain couples TRBV12-3 or TRBV12-4 to TRBJ1-3; 7 bases map to TRBD1. V lost 6 bases to trimming and J lost 0 bases; unmatched junction nucleotides: 14. This CDR3 spans 18 amino acids. The DNA for the CDR3 is TGTGCCAGCAGCGCCCCGGGACAGAGAACAAGCTCTGGAAACACCATATATTTT. It encodes CASSAPGQRTSSGNTIYF.

This sequence joins TRBV20-1 and TRBJ1-1; perhaps TRBD1 as D (6 bases). The CDR3 is 12 residues long. The germline CDR1 and CDR2 sequences are DFQATT and SNEGSKA (reference sequence). Trimming stripped 6 bases from V and 3 bases from J, with 11 bases between. The DNA of the CDR3 is TGCAGTGCGGGGGGGGCGGACACTGAAGCTTTCTTT. As protein: CSAGGADTEAFF.

This clonotype was seen ten or more times. This chain links TRBV28 with TRBJ1-5, with TRBD1 as a possible D gene (5 bases). Germline CDR1 reads MDHEN; CDR2 reads SYDVKM. The CDR3 is 15 amino acids. Trimming pared 5 bases from V and 6 bases from J, leaving 17 bases between. CDR3 protein: CASSPPPGMGQPQHF. The CDR3 bases are TGTGCCAGCAGTCCCCCCCCAGGGATGGGTCAGCCCCAGCATTTT.

The chain links TRBV19 to TRBJ2-5; D might be TRBD2 (5 bases). The CDR3 is 17 residues long. Trimming cost V 3 bases and J 2 bases, with 19 bases left between them. In germline, CDR1 is LNHDA, CDR2 SQIVND (reference sequence). The CDR3 coding sequence is TGTGCCAGTAGTATCTGGGCGGGTGGACTCGGTCAAGAGACCCAGTACTTC. Its protein is CASSIWAGGLGQETQYF.

This clonotype was detected ten times or more. The chain couples TRBV29-1 to TRBJ2-5; 7 positions match TRBD2. Germline V CDR1 and CDR2: SQVTM, ANQGSEA. CDR3 length: 13 residues. The ends lost 3 bases at V and 2 bases at J; junction bases unmatched: 3. CDR3 DNA: TGCAGCGTTGATGGAGCGGGACAAGAGACCCAGTACTTC. Protein product: CSVDGAGQETQYF. Supplemented by reference TRBV29-1 and TRBJ2-5, the full variable domain reads SAVISQKPSRDICQRGTSLTIQCQVDSQVTMMFWYRQQPGQSLTLIATANQGSEATYESGFVIDKFPISRPNLTFSTLTVSNMSPEDSSIYLCSVDGAGQETQYFGPGTRLLVL.

V and J are TRBV5-1 and TRBJ2-5, with D unclear. The ends were cut back, 5 bases at V and 5 bases at J, with 7 bases in the middle. The germline CDR1 and CDR2 sequences are SGHRS and YFSETQ. There are 11 residues in the CDR3. DNA for the CDR3: TGCGCCAGCAGGCGGATGGAGACCCAGTACTTC. Translation gives CASRRMETQYF. Variable domain in full (rest from reference TRBV5-1 and TRBJ2-5): KAGVTQTPRYLIKTRGQQVTLSCSPISGHRSVSWYQQTPGQGLQFLFEYFSETQRNKGNFPGRFSGRQFSNSRSEMNVSTLELGDSALYLCASRRMETQYFGPGTRLLVL.

This clonotype was seen a handful of times. V usage is TRBV5-1 and J usage is TRBJ1-3; TRBD1 aligns across 7 bases. This CDR3 is 16 amino acids long. Losses at the gene ends were 1 base for V and 3 bases for J; bases not matched to a gene: 7. Germline V lookup: CDR1 SGHRS, CDR2 YFSETQ. CDR3 residues: CASSLRGGANGNTIYF. DNA of the CDR3: TGCGCCAGCAGCTTGAGAGGGGGCGCGAATGGAAACACCATATATTTT.

The rearrangement joins TRBV29-1 to TRBJ2-1; 9 positions match TRBD1. Germline V gene data show CDR1 as SQVTM and CDR2 as ANQGSEA. The CDR3 is made up of 15 amino acids. Unmatched junction bases numbered 10, after V lost 6 bases and J lost 4 bases. The CDR3 loop reads CSVHGGQGLYNEQFF. Written as DNA, the CDR3 is TGCAGCGTCCACGGGGGACAGGGTCTGTACAATGAGCAGTTCTTC.

The sample holds many counts of this clonotype. The genes are TRBV7-9 and TRBJ2-5, with D maybe TRBD1 (6 bases). V was trimmed by 5 bases and J by 5 bases, leaving 15 bases between them. The germline V gene encodes CDR1 SEHNR and CDR2 FQNEAQ (reference sequence). CDR3 size: 14 residues. In DNA form, the CDR3 reads TGTGCCAGCAGCCCCTCAGGGGTTGGGGAGACCCAGTACTTC. Amino acids: CASSPSGVGETQYF.

This clonotype was seen only a few times. The chain employs TRBV28 and TRBJ1-1, with a weak D call TRBD1 (5 bases). The V and J ends lost 5 bases and 4 bases respectively, with 11 bases between them. CDR1 is MDHEN and CDR2 is SYDVKM in the germline V gene. This CDR3 has 13 amino acids. CDR3 in amino acids: CASSPGLGTEAFF. For the CDR3, the DNA is TGTGCCAGCAGTCCAGGGCTGGGCACTGAAGCTTTCTTT.

This clonotype was recorded many times. V gene TRBV2 combines with J gene TRBJ2-7, with unresolved D. The CDR3 consists of 15 residues. The V end was cut by 0 bases, the J end by 3 bases, with 12 bases between. Germline V gene data show CDR1 as SNHLY and CDR2 as FYNNEI. The CDR3 loop reads CASSEARWRSYEQYF. The CDR3 nucleotides are TGTGCCAGCAGTGAAGCGCGTTGGCGTAGCTACGAGCAGTACTTC.

This clonotype occurred a few times. This rearrangement joins TRBV5-1 to TRBJ2-5; perhaps TRBD1 as D (6 bases). There are 16 residues in the CDR3. The germline gives CDR1 SGHRS, CDR2 YFSETQ. V lost 0 bases and J 4 bases, leaving 16 bases between the germline ends. CDR3 in amino acids: CASSLGGDTRRETQYF. For the CDR3, the DNA is TGCGCCAGCAGCTTGGGAGGGGACACCCGTCGAGAGACCCAGTACTTC.

The rearrangement joins TRBV7-9 to TRBJ2-2; D remains ambiguous. CDR1 is SEHNR and CDR2 is FQNEAQ in the germline V gene (reference sequence). The CDR3 sequence is 15 residues long. Trimming pared 1 base from V and 6 bases from J, leaving 12 bases between. CDR3: CASSLGEHLSGELFF. CDR3 DNA sequence: TGTGCCAGCAGCTTAGGAGAACATCTCTCCGGGGAGCTGTTTTTT.

Concerning this clonotype: This may come from a read error, since a much larger clone is one base off. This chain connects TRBV6-5 to TRBJ2-6, with D possibly TRBD1 on 5 matching bases. The germline V gene has CDR1 MNHEY and CDR2 SVGAGI. The CDR3 is 14 amino acids. In nucleotides, the CDR3 is TGTGCCAGCAGTTACTTCTCTGGGGCCAACGTCCCGACTTTC. It codes for CASSYFSGANVPTF.

This clonotype was detected ten times or more. The rearrangement joins TRBV2 to TRBJ1-2; 7 nucleotides align to TRBD1. Germline trimming cut 8 bases from V and 3 bases from J; bases unmatched to any gene: 9. Germline CDR1 SNHLY, CDR2 FYNNEI. CDR3 length: 14 residues. CDR3 in amino acids: CASADRTGDYGYTF. The CDR3 bases are TGTGCCAGCGCTGATAGAACAGGGGACTATGGCTACACCTTC.

V usage is TRBV20-1 and J usage is TRBJ2-1, with unresolved D. V lost 1 base, J lost 6 bases, and 7 bases lay in between. This CDR3 contains 12 residues. The germline V gene has CDR1 DFQATT and CDR2 SNEGSKA (reference sequence). The CDR3 loop is CSARALGNEQFF. In nucleotides, the CDR3 is TGCAGTGCTAGAGCTCTGGGCAATGAGCAGTTCTTC.

V and J are TRBV10-3 and TRBJ2-7, with 8 bases lining up with TRBD1. The CDR3 sequence is 15 residues long. Germline trimming cut 6 bases from V and 3 bases from J; bases unmatched to any gene: 10. Germline V gene sequence: CDR1 ENHRY, CDR2 SYGVKD. Here the CDR3 DNA reads TGTGCCATCAGGGAAGACAGGGGAGTTAGCTACGAGCAGTACTTC. Translation: CAIREDRGVSYEQYF.

This clonotype was counted at least ten times. The chain carries TRBV12-3 or TRBV12-4 and TRBJ2-7, with D tentatively TRBD2 (5 bases). This CDR3 region has 12 residues. Deletions cut 3 bases from V and 6 bases from J, with 9 bases between. The CDR3 region has the DNA TGTGCCAGCAGTTTCTCGAGGGCCGAGCAGTACTTC. The encoded protein is CASSFSRAEQYF.

This clonotype has a count of ten or more. V usage is TRBV11-3 and J usage is TRBJ2-4; 9 bases match TRBD1. Trimming cost V 6 bases and J 7 bases; bases outside gene matches: 10. Germline values: CDR1 SGHNT, CDR2 YENEEA. The CDR3 has 15 residues. The chain's CDR3 is CASSHIGTGNNIQYF. Here the CDR3 DNA reads TGTGCCAGCAGTCATATTGGGACAGGGAACAACATTCAGTACTTC.

In regard to this clonotype: This may be a read error: a much more frequent sequence differs by one nucleotide. The V and J genes are TRBV7-9 and TRBJ1-5; D call uncertain. The CDR3 covers 16 residues. Deletions cut 0 bases from V and 2 bases from J, with 11 bases between. Germline V lookup: CDR1 SEHNR, CDR2 FQNEAQ (reference sequence). CDR3 residues: CASSLARRQGNQPQHF. In DNA form, the CDR3 reads TGTGCCAGCAGCTTAGCGAGAAGGCAGGGCAATCAGCCCCAGCATTTT.